This T cell receptor beta chain comes out of a study of neurological immune-mediated disorders. Trimming removed 9 bases at V and 5 bases at J, with 21 bases between. The germline CDR1 and CDR2 sequences are SGHRS and YFSETQ. CDR3 size: 15 residues. Notes on the study in general: Falling below healthy controls, multiple sclerosis showed the least TCR clonal expansion, while HTLV-1-associated myelopathy showed the most.

At least ten counts were recorded for this clonotype. Antigen specificity is unknown. The output of every sequencing run exceeded 170 million TCR-beta sequences, derived from 15-18 subjects. MiXCR, applied by TCRdb to the 5' RACE reads, yields one record per CDR3 protein. The sample records tens of thousands of distinct CDR3 sequences, approximately 17% being singletons. The receptor was isolated from a woman aged 35 to 49 in good health. Material for sequencing was PBMCs. V usage is TRBV5-1 and J usage is TRBJ2-1; D is unresolved. CDR3 in amino acids: CATSTWGGPDNEQFF. The CDR3 nucleotides are TGCGCCACCTCCACGTGGGGTGGACCTGACAATGAGCAGTTCTTC.